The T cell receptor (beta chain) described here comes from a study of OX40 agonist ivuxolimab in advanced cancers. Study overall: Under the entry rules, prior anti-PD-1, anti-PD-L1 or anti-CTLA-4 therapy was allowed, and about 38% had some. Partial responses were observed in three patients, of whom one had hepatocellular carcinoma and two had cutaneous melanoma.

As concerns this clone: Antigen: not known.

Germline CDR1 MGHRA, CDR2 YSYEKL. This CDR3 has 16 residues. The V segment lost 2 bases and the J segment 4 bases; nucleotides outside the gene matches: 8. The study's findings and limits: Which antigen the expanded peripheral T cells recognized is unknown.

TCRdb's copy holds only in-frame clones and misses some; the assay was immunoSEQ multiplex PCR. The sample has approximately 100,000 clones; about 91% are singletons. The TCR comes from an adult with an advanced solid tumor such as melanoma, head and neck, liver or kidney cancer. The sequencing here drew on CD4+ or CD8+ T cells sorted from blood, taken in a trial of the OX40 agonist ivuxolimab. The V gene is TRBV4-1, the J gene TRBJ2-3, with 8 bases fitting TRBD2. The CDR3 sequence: CASSQRRGGGPDTQYF. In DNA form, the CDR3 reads TGCGCCAGCAGCCAACGTCGGGGGGGCGGGCCAGATACGCAGTATTTT.